This T cell receptor beta chain was observed in a study of ipilimumab plus nivolumab after autologous stem cell transplantation. About the study: Myeloma patients were high-risk transplant-naive or relapsed within 3 years of first autologous transplant. General observations from the study: TCR repertoire, Treg phenotype and gut microbiota reportedly support more study of this approach.

This CDR3 has 13 residues. The ends were cut back, 0 bases at V and 8 bases at J, with 10 bases in the middle. Per germline, CDR1 MNHEY and CDR2 SMNVEV (reference sequence). Generated by immunoSEQ multiplex PCR, the TCRdb table keeps only in-frame clones and is missing some. The table records 35,000 to 50,000 clones, roughly 84% of them present only once. Patients got ipilimumab 1 mg/kg beginning 14 to 28 days post-transplant. Dosing: nivolumab 3 mg/kg IV, weeks 1, 4, 7, 10, then every two weeks to week 26. Concerning this clone: Its antigen is unknown.

The chain uses TRBV27 and TRBJ1-1; D is unclear. The sequences come from PBMCs, collected in a trial of ipilimumab plus nivolumab as post-transplant consolidation. The sequence was collected from a male donor with multiple myeloma. CDR3 loop: CASSLSGRGEAFF. The CDR3 bases are TGTGCCAGCAGTTTATCGGGCCGCGGGGAAGCTTTCTTT.